This T cell receptor (beta chain) comes out of a study of T cell repertoires in ileal Crohn's disease. Study details: At postoperative colonoscopy, neoterminal ileum biopsies were taken as M6.

Findings and limits, study-wide: Within the first postoperative year, endoscopy came at median roughly seven months. Compared with non-smokers, active smokers at surgery showed more clonal expansions.

Time point indicated: neoterminal ileum biopsy at postoperative endoscopy, about 6 months after surgery. Adults with ileal or ileocolonic Crohn's disease and an indication for resection were eligible. This clone was picked up one time. Its antigen is still unknown. Profiled with immunoSEQ multiplex PCR; TCRdb holds only in-frame clones, not every one. The repertoire holds over 8,500 clones, with 72% as singletons. Sequenced material: ileal tissue. The receptor comes from an adult with Crohn's disease.

This CDR3 is CASSSGLASGELFF. As DNA, the CDR3 is TGCGCCAGCAGCTCCGGACTAGCGTCCGGGGAGCTGTTTTTT. The chain joins TRBV4-3 to TRBJ2-2; 9 nucleotides agree with TRBD2. The V gene end was trimmed by 5 bases and the J gene end by 6 bases; junction bases not matched to a gene: 4. The germline V gene has CDR1 LGHNA and CDR2 YSLEER. There are 14 residues in the CDR3.